These 3 T cell receptor beta chains were all obtained from the same sample, sequenced in a study of T cells in Graves' hyperthyroidism and ophthalmopathy. Amplification targeted TCR beta CDR3 regions from RNA transcripts. HTBI primers were the set used in a first-round RT-PCR of the TCR CDR3. TCRdb passed the multiplex PCR reads through MiXCR, listing each CDR3 protein once. The data contain under 650,000 distinct CDR3 sequences, about 17% of them seen just once; the ten biggest clones take up about 3.8%. Sample: blood. Receptors were obtained from a woman in her 30s with Graves' hyperthyroidism.

This clonotype was found many times. The genes are TRBV2 and TRBJ2-4; D call uncertain. Germline CDR1 reads SNHLY; CDR2 reads FYNNEI. With 3 bases removed from V and 6 bases from J, the gap between germline ends came to 9 bases. CDR3 length: 13 residues. This chain's CDR3 is CASSEAWANIQYF. The CDR3 region has the DNA TGTGCCAGCAGTGAGGCCTGGGCAAACATTCAGTACTTC.

The CDR3 DNA sequence: TGTGCCAGCAGTTACTCGGCCGGGTACGGCGGGGAGCTGTTTTTT. Translated: CASSYSAGYGGELFF. The chain joins TRBV6-2 or TRBV6-3 to TRBJ2-2; unclear D gene. Trimming stripped 0 bases from V and 7 bases from J, with 12 bases between. The CDR3 length is 15 residues. CDR1 is MNHEY, CDR2 SVGEGT, per germline.

V usage is TRBV11-2 and J usage is TRBJ2-1, with 10 bases lining up with TRBD2. The V and J ends lost 1 base and 8 bases, in that order; junction bases with no gene match: 8. The CDR3 is 16 residues long. CDR1 and CDR2 from the germline V gene are SGHAT and FQNNGV. The CDR3 is CASSLVGLAGVHEQFF. CDR3 coding DNA: TGTGCCAGCAGCTTAGTTGGGCTAGCGGGAGTGCATGAGCAGTTCTTC.